These T cell receptor beta chains were read from a single sample in a study of cytomegalovirus exposure and HLA in healthy donors. Using immunoSEQ multiplex PCR, the repertoire was profiled, and TCRdb retains in-frame clones only, with some absent. In total, the table holds some 130,000 clones. Material for sequencing was PBMCs. These receptors were obtained from a man between 18 and 35 years old in good health and CMV-seronegative. CDR3s include the opening cysteine and the closing phenylalanine or tryptophan. D genes are given only for firm matches.

cdr3_aa	cdr3_nt	v_call	j_call	d_call
CASSLPGTGSNEQYF	TGTGCCAGCAGCTTACCCGGGACAGGGTCCAACGAGCAGTACTTC	TRBV11-3	TRBJ2-7	TRBD1
CASSRGTVGNTIYF	TGTGCCAGTAGTCGCGGGACAGTCGGAAACACCATATATTTT	TRBV19	TRBJ1-3	TRBD1
CASSFPRGLAGEQFF	TGTGCCAGCAGCTTCCCCCGGGGGCTAGCGGGTGAGCAGTTCTTC	TRBV6-6	TRBJ2-1	TRBD2
CASGQGAGWAYEQYF	TGCGCCAGCGGCCAGGGGGCAGGATGGGCCTACGAGCAGTACTTC	TRBV5-1	TRBJ2-7	TRBD1
CSVGQRLKGYTF	TGCAGCGTCGGACAGCGCCTGAAGGGCTACACCTTC	TRBV29-1	TRBJ1-2	-
CASSFRTRGDEQFF	TGTGCCAGCAGCTTCCGAACCAGGGGTGATGAGCAGTTCTTC	TRBV5-4	TRBJ2-1	-
CASGIAGSYNEQFF	TGTGCCAGCGGCATAGCGGGATCTTACAATGAGCAGTTCTTC	TRBV13	TRBJ2-1	TRBD2
CASSQERSTEQYF	TGCGCCAGCAGCCAAGAACGAAGCACGGAGCAGTACTTC	TRBV4-3	TRBJ2-7	-
CASSAQGRYGYTF	TGTGCCAGCAGCGCCCAGGGCCGCTATGGCTACACCTTC	TRBV7-8	TRBJ1-2	-
CATSTGGDEQYF	TGTGCCACCAGCACAGGGGGCGACGAGCAGTACTTC	TRBV15	TRBJ2-7	TRBD1
CASRSGTGSYEQYF	TGTGCCAGCAGATCCGGGACAGGGTCCTACGAGCAGTACTTC	TRBV2	TRBJ2-7	TRBD1
CASSQDFGTKNIQYF	TGCGCCAGCAGCCAAGATTTCGGGACCAAAAACATTCAGTACTTC	TRBV4-3	TRBJ2-4	-
CASSLGRGRYQETQYF	TGTGCCAGCAGCTTAGGACGAGGGAGGTACCAAGAGACCCAGTACTTC	TRBV11-3	TRBJ2-5	-
CASSLGSGTTSTDTQYF	TGCGCCAGCAGCTTGGGAAGCGGGACGACTAGCACAGATACGCAGTATTTT	TRBV5-1	TRBJ2-3	TRBD2
CASSLGSLASGSYKNIQYF	TGTGCCAGCAGCCTAGGGAGTCTTGCTAGCGGAAGTTACAAAAACATTCAGTACTTC	TRBV11-3	TRBJ2-4	TRBD2
CASTRDSNSYEQYF	TGTGCCAGCACTAGGGACAGCAATTCCTACGAGCAGTACTTC	TRBV27	TRBJ2-7	TRBD1
CASSLINRLAGIRGANVLTF	TGTGCCAGCAGCTTAATTAATCGGCTGGCAGGTATACGTGGGGCCAACGTCCTGACTTTC	TRBV7-3	TRBJ2-6	-
CASSLPSTDTQYF	TGTGCCAGCAGTTTACCTAGCACAGATACGCAGTATTTT	TRBV27	TRBJ2-3	-
CASSLSAGDFRTPNYGYTF	TGTGCCAGCAGTTTATCCGCCGGGGACTTTAGGACGCCCAACTATGGCTACACCTTC	TRBV27	TRBJ1-2	-
CASRDRTGNTYEQYF	TGTGCCAGCAGGGACCGGACGGGAAATACTTACGAGCAGTACTTC	TRBV6-1	TRBJ2-7	-
CASSSDRGSEQFF	TGTGCCAGCAGCTCGGATCGAGGGAGTGAGCAGTTCTTC	TRBV5-4	TRBJ2-1	-
CASSILKGGPNEQFF	TGTGCCAGTAGTATATTAAAGGGAGGGCCGAATGAGCAGTTCTTC	TRBV19	TRBJ2-1	TRBD2
CASRTGSSGANVLTF	TGTGCCAGTAGGACAGGAAGCTCTGGGGCCAACGTCCTGACTTTC	TRBV19	TRBJ2-6	-
CATSRSGGDTDTQYF	TGTGCCACCAGCAGAAGCGGGGGAGACACAGATACGCAGTATTTT	TRBV15	TRBJ2-3	TRBD2
CASSSPPSGGPYEQYF	TGTGCCAGCAGTTCCCCCCCTAGCGGGGGTCCCTACGAGCAGTACTTC	TRBV28	TRBJ2-7	TRBD2
CASSERDRDNYGYTF	TGTGCCAGCAGTGAAAGGGACAGGGATAACTATGGCTACACCTTC	TRBV25-1	TRBJ1-2	TRBD1
CASSSNRVESHEQYF	TGTGCCAGCAGCTCTAACAGGGTGGAAAGCCACGAGCAGTACTTC	TRBV9	TRBJ2-7	-
CASSPEADMNTEAFF	TGTGCCAGCAGCCCAGAAGCTGACATGAACACTGAAGCTTTCTTT	TRBV9	TRBJ1-1	-
CASSQDTNTGELFF	TGCGCCAGCAGCCAGGACACGAACACCGGGGAGCTGTTTTTT	TRBV4-3	TRBJ2-2	-
CSVNRTGETGELFF	TGCAGCGTTAACCGGACAGGGGAAACCGGGGAGCTGTTTTTT	TRBV29-1	TRBJ2-2	TRBD1
CASSLPGQGAYEQYF	TGCGCCAGCAGCCTGCCGGGACAGGGGGCTTATGAGCAGTACTTC	TRBV5-1	TRBJ2-5	TRBD1
CASSPDSGGNQPQHF	TGTGCCAGCTCACCAGACTCAGGGGGCAATCAGCCCCAGCATTTT	TRBV18	TRBJ1-5	-
CAWSGQGSMNTEAFF	TGTGCCTGGAGTGGGCAGGGGAGTATGAACACTGAAGCTTTCTTT	TRBV30	TRBJ1-1	-
CASSYSSGSGSAEAFF	TGTGCCAGCAGCTATTCCTCCGGGAGTGGATCCGCTGAAGCTTTCTTT	TRBV5-5	TRBJ1-1	-
CASSQFFGAGVDTYEQYF	TGTGCCAGCAGCCAGTTCTTTGGAGCGGGAGTGGATACCTACGAGCAGTACTTC	TRBV4-2	TRBJ2-7	TRBD2
CASSFQRDSAGELFF	TGTGCCAGCAGCTTCCAGCGGGATAGCGCCGGGGAGCTGTTTTTT	TRBV9	TRBJ2-2	TRBD2
CASSVVLAGDNEQFF	TGTGCCAGCAGCGTAGTCCTAGCGGGAGACAATGAGCAGTTCTTC	TRBV9	TRBJ2-1	TRBD2
CASSIGYGSYEQYF	TGTGCCAGTAGTATAGGCTACGGTTCCTACGAGCAGTACTTC	TRBV19	TRBJ2-7	-
CASSHGTSRYSEQFF	TGCGCCAGCAGCCACGGGACTAGCAGATACAGTGAGCAGTTCTTC	TRBV4-1	TRBJ2-1	TRBD2
CASSTDRAGSYNSPLHF	TGTGCCAGCAGCACGGACAGGGCAGGATCCTATAATTCACCCCTCCACTTT	TRBV5-4	TRBJ1-6	TRBD1
CASSVRIETENSPLHF	TGTGCCAGCAGTGTGCGTATCGAGACAGAAAATTCACCCCTCCACTTT	TRBV2	TRBJ1-6	-
CATSQAGTINNEQFF	TGTGCCACCTCCCAGGCGGGAACCATTAACAATGAGCAGTTCTTC	TRBV28	TRBJ2-1	-
CSVVGTSGRTYEQYF	TGCAGCGTGGTCGGGACTAGCGGCCGCACCTACGAGCAGTACTTC	TRBV29-1	TRBJ2-7	TRBD2
CASSRDRRTINYGYTF	TGCGCCAGCAGCCGGGACAGGAGAACAATTAACTATGGCTACACCTTC	TRBV4-3	TRBJ1-2	TRBD1
CASSKNFRQGNQPQHF	TGTGCCAGCAGCAAGAATTTCCGACAGGGCAATCAGCCCCAGCATTTT	TRBV2	TRBJ1-5	-
CASSAGTGTSEAFF	TGTGCCAGCAGCGCCGGGACAGGAACCAGTGAAGCTTTCTTT	TRBV9	TRBJ1-1	TRBD1
CASSLLGTSSLYTNYGYTF	TGTGCCAGTAGCCTTTTGGGGACATCTTCATTATATACTAACTATGGCTACACCTTC	TRBV5-6	TRBJ1-2	-
CASSWEGANVLTF	TGTGCCAGCAGTTGGGAGGGGGCCAACGTCCTGACTTTC	TRBV6-5	TRBJ2-6	-
CASSYSRVQPQHF	TGTGCCAGCAGTTACTCGAGGGTTCAGCCCCAGCATTTT	TRBV6-6	TRBJ1-5	-
CASSYLTGDTDTQYF	TGTGCCAGCAGTTATCTGACGGGAGACACAGATACGCAGTATTTT	TRBV6-5	TRBJ2-3	-